Listed below are T cell receptor beta chains from one sample, sequenced in a study of vaccination effects on CD4 cells after COVID-19. Profiling relied on immunoSEQ multiplex PCR, and the TCRdb table lists in-frame clones only, not all of them. The sample shows about 55,000 clones, under 70% of them seen only once. Their recognized antigens are unknown. This specimen was CD4+ T cells from PBMCs cultured with SARS-CoV-2 spike peptides, taken before COVID-19 vaccination. The receptors here all came from a human donor who received a COVID-19 vaccine. Both conserved end residues are part of each CDR3. The D gene is left open where the match is weak. A clone size is listed for some rows: how often the clone was seen (once, few, many), or a class if it is expanded.

j_gene: TRBJ2-1
d_gene: TRBD2
abundance: many
v_gene: TRBV7-6
CDR3nt: TGTGCCAGCAGCCTAGGAGCGGGGGGAGTCTACAATGAGCAGTTCTTC
CDR3aa: CASSLGAGGVYNEQFF

j_gene: TRBJ2-7
d_gene: TRBD1
abundance: .
v_gene: TRBV4-1
CDR3nt: TGCGCCAGCAGCCAAGATTCGGGTTCAGGGGGCGGTGTGAACGAGCAGTACTTC
CDR3aa: CASSQDSGSGGGVNEQYF

j_gene: TRBJ1-3
d_gene: .
abundance: once
v_gene: TRBV5-6
CDR3nt: TGTGCCAGCAGCTTCCAAGTGTCTGGAAACACCATATATTTT
CDR3aa: CASSFQVSGNTIYF

j_gene: TRBJ2-3
d_gene: .
abundance: few
v_gene: TRBV9
CDR3nt: TGTGCCAGCAGCGTAGGACTAGGGGACACAGATACGCAGTATTTT
CDR3aa: CASSVGLGDTDTQYF

j_gene: TRBJ1-1
d_gene: .
abundance: .
v_gene: TRBV7-2
CDR3nt: TGTGCCAGCAGCTTATACGGCGAAGCTTTCTTT
CDR3aa: CASSLYGEAFF

j_gene: TRBJ1-5
d_gene: .
abundance: once
v_gene: TRBV18
CDR3nt: TGTGCCAGCTCACCAACACCCTTTAGCAATCAGCCCCAGCATTTT
CDR3aa: CASSPTPFSNQPQHF

j_gene: TRBJ1-4
d_gene: .
abundance: few
v_gene: TRBV11-2
CDR3nt: TGTGCCAGCAGCTTGTCCACCCCACCCTATGAAAAACTGTTTTTT
CDR3aa: CASSLSTPPYEKLFF

j_gene: TRBJ1-1
d_gene: .
abundance: few
v_gene: TRBV30
CDR3nt: TGTGCCTGGAAACAGGGAGGTTTCGCTTTCTTT
CDR3aa: CAWKQGGFAFF

j_gene: TRBJ1-2
d_gene: .
abundance: .
v_gene: TRBV6-1
CDR3nt: TGTGCCAGCAGTGAATTTCGGCAGGTCTGGTATGGCTACACCTTC
CDR3aa: CASSEFRQVWYGYTF

j_gene: TRBJ2-2
d_gene: .
abundance: .
v_gene: TRBV11-1
CDR3nt: TGTGCCAGCAGCTTCGGGCCCAAGGGGAACACCGGGGAGCTGTTTTTT
CDR3aa: CASSFGPKGNTGELFF

j_gene: TRBJ2-1
d_gene: TRBD1
abundance: .
v_gene: TRBV10-2
CDR3nt: TGCGCCAGCATATCACAGGGGGAAGGAGGGCAGTTCTTC
CDR3aa: CASISQGEGGQFF

j_gene: TRBJ1-2
d_gene: .
abundance: .
v_gene: TRBV10-3
CDR3nt: TGTGCCATCAGTGACCGGACAGCGCAGTATGGCTACACCTTC
CDR3aa: CAISDRTAQYGYTF

j_gene: TRBJ2-3
d_gene: .
abundance: .
v_gene: TRBV27
CDR3nt: TGTGCCAGCAGTTTAAGCCGCGGACGCACCCCAGATACGCAGTATTTT
CDR3aa: CASSLSRGRTPDTQYF

j_gene: TRBJ2-2
d_gene: .
abundance: .
v_gene: TRBV7-3
CDR3nt: TGTGCCAGCACCGGCCACGGGGGCCGTATTAACACCGGGGAGCTGTTTTTT
CDR3aa: CASTGHGGRINTGELFF

j_gene: TRBJ2-7
d_gene: .
abundance: .
v_gene: TRBV15
CDR3nt: TGTGCCACCAGCAGAGGGGGCGAGGGCACCGAGCAGTACTTC
CDR3aa: CATSRGGEGTEQYF

j_gene: TRBJ1-1
d_gene: .
abundance: .
v_gene: TRBV14
CDR3nt: TGTGCCAGCAGCCGGGAACGGAGGGCGAACACTGAAGCTTTCTTT
CDR3aa: CASSRERRANTEAFF

j_gene: TRBJ2-6
d_gene: TRBD2
abundance: .
v_gene: TRBV5-1
CDR3nt: TGCGCCAGCAGCTCGCAGCGGGGCGCCGGGGCCAACGTCCTGACTTTC
CDR3aa: CASSSQRGAGANVLTF

j_gene: TRBJ2-2
d_gene: .
abundance: .
v_gene: TRBV27
CDR3nt: TGTGCCAGCAGGGGCCTCGTTCGCACCGGGGAGCTGTTTTTT
CDR3aa: CASRGLVRTGELFF

j_gene: TRBJ1-2
d_gene: .
abundance: .
v_gene: TRBV6-1
CDR3nt: TGTGCCAGCAGTGAAGAAAGAGGGAGGGGAAACTATGGCTACACCTTC
CDR3aa: CASSEERGRGNYGYTF

j_gene: TRBJ1-1
d_gene: .
abundance: .
v_gene: TRBV18
CDR3nt: TGTGCCAGCTCATCGGATTTCGGGACTGAAGCTTTCTTT
CDR3aa: CASSSDFGTEAFF

j_gene: TRBJ2-4
d_gene: .
abundance: .
v_gene: TRBV18
CDR3nt: TGTGCCAGCTCACCAGGGAATACGGACGAAAACATTCAGTACTTC
CDR3aa: CASSPGNTDENIQYF

j_gene: TRBJ2-4
d_gene: TRBD1
abundance: .
v_gene: TRBV4-1
CDR3nt: TGCGCCAGCAGCCCTAGTCTTAGACGGGACAGCAAAAACATTCAGTACTTC
CDR3aa: CASSPSLRRDSKNIQYF

j_gene: TRBJ1-3
d_gene: .
abundance: few
v_gene: TRBV5-6
CDR3nt: TGTGCCAGCAGCCTGGGGGGATCTGGAAACACCATATATTTT
CDR3aa: CASSLGGSGNTIYF

j_gene: TRBJ2-1
d_gene: TRBD2
abundance: .
v_gene: TRBV11-3
CDR3nt: TGTGCCAGCAGTCCCTTTCCGGTAGCGGGGGGAGAGCAGTTCTTC
CDR3aa: CASSPFPVAGGEQFF

j_gene: TRBJ1-4
d_gene: .
abundance: once
v_gene: TRBV5-1
CDR3nt: TGCGCCAGCAGCTGGCGTACAGGGTATAGTGAAAAACTGTTTTTT
CDR3aa: CASSWRTGYSEKLFF

j_gene: TRBJ1-2
d_gene: .
abundance: .
v_gene: TRBV5-1
CDR3nt: TGCGCCAGCAAGATGGAGGGAGGCTACACCTTC
CDR3aa: CASKMEGGYTF

j_gene: TRBJ2-7
d_gene: TRBD2
abundance: once
v_gene: TRBV6-5
CDR3nt: TGTGCCAGCAGGGGGGAACTAGCGGGGCGGAACGAGCAGTACTTC
CDR3aa: CASRGELAGRNEQYF

j_gene: TRBJ1-2
d_gene: .
abundance: .
v_gene: TRBV19
CDR3nt: TGTGCCAGTAGTATAGGCATGGGGGGTTACTATGGCTACACCTTC
CDR3aa: CASSIGMGGYYGYTF

j_gene: TRBJ1-4
d_gene: TRBD1
abundance: .
v_gene: TRBV19
CDR3nt: TGTGCCAGTAGTATTTCGCTTACCGGGACAGCCTATGAAAAACTGTTTTTT
CDR3aa: CASSISLTGTAYEKLFF

j_gene: TRBJ2-1
d_gene: TRBD1
abundance: .
v_gene: TRBV11-2
CDR3nt: TGTGCCAGCAGCCGTGCCGGGACAGGGAGCAATGAGCAGTTCTTC
CDR3aa: CASSRAGTGSNEQFF

j_gene: TRBJ2-7
d_gene: .
abundance: .
v_gene: TRBV28
CDR3nt: TGTGCCAGCAGTTTAACGCCCTACGAGCAGTACTTC
CDR3aa: CASSLTPYEQYF

j_gene: TRBJ1-6
d_gene: TRBD1
abundance: .
v_gene: TRBV7-2
CDR3nt: TGTGCCAGCAGCCCCCGACAGGGACCCACCCTCCACTTT
CDR3aa: CASSPRQGPTLHF

j_gene: TRBJ1-1
d_gene: .
abundance: .
v_gene: TRBV6-5
CDR3nt: TGTGCCAGCAGTTTAACCCACACTGAAGCTTTCTTT
CDR3aa: CASSLTHTEAFF

j_gene: TRBJ1-2
d_gene: .
abundance: few
v_gene: TRBV12-3/TRBV12-4
CDR3nt: TGTGCCAGCAGTTTAGGGACAAAAGGGGGCTACACCTTC
CDR3aa: CASSLGTKGGYTF

j_gene: TRBJ1-2
d_gene: TRBD1
abundance: .
v_gene: TRBV5-6
CDR3nt: TGTGCCAGCAGCTTGAGGACAGGGGAGGGGGGCTACACCTTC
CDR3aa: CASSLRTGEGGYTF

j_gene: TRBJ1-2
d_gene: .
abundance: .
v_gene: TRBV18
CDR3nt: TGTGCCAGCTCACGGCGACAGAACTATGGCTACACCTTC
CDR3aa: CASSRRQNYGYTF

j_gene: TRBJ2-3
d_gene: .
abundance: .
v_gene: TRBV5-6
CDR3nt: TGTGCCAGCAGCTTGCCGGACCTGCGGATGGATAGCACAGATACGCAGTATTTT
CDR3aa: CASSLPDLRMDSTDTQYF

j_gene: TRBJ1-2
d_gene: TRBD1
abundance: .
v_gene: TRBV5-1
CDR3nt: TGCGCCAGCAGCTTGGTCCAGGGGGCCTATGGCTACACCTTC
CDR3aa: CASSLVQGAYGYTF

j_gene: TRBJ1-2
d_gene: TRBD1
abundance: .
v_gene: TRBV6-5
CDR3nt: TGTGCCAGCAGTCCCCTAGGGGGCGGTGGCTACACCTTC
CDR3aa: CASSPLGGGGYTF

j_gene: TRBJ1-5
d_gene: .
abundance: medium-sized
v_gene: TRBV2
CDR3nt: TGTGCCAGCAGGGCGGACGGGTCCCAGCATTTT
CDR3aa: CASRADGSQHF

j_gene: TRBJ1-2
d_gene: TRBD1
abundance: .
v_gene: TRBV7-2
CDR3nt: TGTGCCAGCAGCTCACGACAGGGCTTAACTAACTATGGCTACACCTTC
CDR3aa: CASSSRQGLTNYGYTF

j_gene: TRBJ1-1
d_gene: .
abundance: few
v_gene: TRBV28
CDR3nt: TGTGCCAGCCGCGTAGGGGGGTTGAACACTGAAGCTTTCTTT
CDR3aa: CASRVGGLNTEAFF

j_gene: TRBJ1-1
d_gene: TRBD1
abundance: .
v_gene: TRBV28
CDR3nt: TGTGCCAGCAGTCCACCGGGGACAGGGGGCCGCGAAGCTTTCTTT
CDR3aa: CASSPPGTGGREAFF

j_gene: TRBJ1-4
d_gene: TRBD1
abundance: few
v_gene: TRBV7-9
CDR3nt: TGTGCCAGCAGCTACGGGACAGGTGAAAAACTGTTTTTT
CDR3aa: CASSYGTGEKLFF

j_gene: TRBJ1-4
d_gene: TRBD1
abundance: .
v_gene: TRBV7-9
CDR3nt: TGTGCCAGCAGCTTAGTCGGGACAGAACGAGAAAAACTGTTTTTT
CDR3aa: CASSLVGTEREKLFF

j_gene: TRBJ2-7
d_gene: .
abundance: few
v_gene: TRBV18
CDR3nt: TGTGCTTCTAACGAGGGGGGCGAGCAGTACTTC
CDR3aa: CASNEGGEQYF

j_gene: TRBJ1-2
d_gene: .
abundance: .
v_gene: TRBV19
CDR3nt: TGTGCCAGCCAAGACAACTTAGCTAACTATGGCTACACCTTC
CDR3aa: CASQDNLANYGYTF

j_gene: TRBJ1-5
d_gene: TRBD1
abundance: few
v_gene: TRBV4-1
CDR3nt: TGCGCCAGCAGCCAGGCTGGACAGGGCCAACAGCCCCAGCATTTT
CDR3aa: CASSQAGQGQQPQHF

j_gene: TRBJ2-1
d_gene: TRBD2
abundance: .
v_gene: TRBV5-4
CDR3nt: TGTGCCAGCAGCACCGGGACTAGGGAGCAGTTCTTC
CDR3aa: CASSTGTREQFF

j_gene: TRBJ2-7
d_gene: .
abundance: .
v_gene: TRBV29-1
CDR3nt: TGCAGCGTTGAGAGGGCCAGGGGCGAGCAGTACTTC
CDR3aa: CSVERARGEQYF

j_gene: TRBJ2-1
d_gene: .
abundance: .
v_gene: TRBV14
CDR3nt: TGTGCCAGCAGCCAAGACCGCGTTCCCTTACCTCAGTTCTTC
CDR3aa: CASSQDRVPLPQFF

j_gene: TRBJ2-3
d_gene: .
abundance: .
v_gene: TRBV10-3
CDR3nt: TGTGCCATCAGTGGCCGGGGGTCTGGCACAGATACGCAGTATTTT
CDR3aa: CAISGRGSGTDTQYF

j_gene: TRBJ2-3
d_gene: .
abundance: once
v_gene: TRBV6-5
CDR3nt: TGTGCCAGCAGTTACTCGAGTCGTAGTACAGATACGCAGTATTTT
CDR3aa: CASSYSSRSTDTQYF

j_gene: TRBJ2-4
d_gene: .
abundance: .
v_gene: TRBV5-4
CDR3nt: TGTGCCAGCAGCTTGGAGCAGGGAGCCAAAAACATTCAGTACTTC
CDR3aa: CASSLEQGAKNIQYF

j_gene: TRBJ2-1
d_gene: .
abundance: .
v_gene: TRBV11-1
CDR3nt: TGTGCCAGCAGCGCCCTAGATCACGCTATCAATGAGCAGTTCTTC
CDR3aa: CASSALDHAINEQFF

j_gene: TRBJ1-2
d_gene: .
abundance: .
v_gene: TRBV28
CDR3nt: TGTGCCGCGGTGGAGGGGCAAAGGAACTATGGCTACACCTTC
CDR3aa: CAAVEGQRNYGYTF

j_gene: TRBJ1-3
d_gene: .
abundance: .
v_gene: TRBV6-5
CDR3nt: TGTGCCAGCAGTTACGGGGGGGTATTGGGAAACACCATATATTTT
CDR3aa: CASSYGGVLGNTIYF

j_gene: TRBJ2-3
d_gene: TRBD1
abundance: once
v_gene: TRBV9
CDR3nt: TGTGCCAGCAGCGTAGAGGGACAGGGTCAGGCAGATACGCAGTATTTT
CDR3aa: CASSVEGQGQADTQYF

j_gene: TRBJ1-2
d_gene: .
abundance: .
v_gene: TRBV20-1
CDR3nt: TGCAGTGCTAGTGCCCCCAGGGTGGATAATGGCTACACCTTC
CDR3aa: CSASAPRVDNGYTF

j_gene: TRBJ2-2
d_gene: .
abundance: few
v_gene: TRBV5-1
CDR3nt: TGCGCCAGCAGCTTGGGTTTAGTGAACACCGGGGAGCTGTTTTTT
CDR3aa: CASSLGLVNTGELFF